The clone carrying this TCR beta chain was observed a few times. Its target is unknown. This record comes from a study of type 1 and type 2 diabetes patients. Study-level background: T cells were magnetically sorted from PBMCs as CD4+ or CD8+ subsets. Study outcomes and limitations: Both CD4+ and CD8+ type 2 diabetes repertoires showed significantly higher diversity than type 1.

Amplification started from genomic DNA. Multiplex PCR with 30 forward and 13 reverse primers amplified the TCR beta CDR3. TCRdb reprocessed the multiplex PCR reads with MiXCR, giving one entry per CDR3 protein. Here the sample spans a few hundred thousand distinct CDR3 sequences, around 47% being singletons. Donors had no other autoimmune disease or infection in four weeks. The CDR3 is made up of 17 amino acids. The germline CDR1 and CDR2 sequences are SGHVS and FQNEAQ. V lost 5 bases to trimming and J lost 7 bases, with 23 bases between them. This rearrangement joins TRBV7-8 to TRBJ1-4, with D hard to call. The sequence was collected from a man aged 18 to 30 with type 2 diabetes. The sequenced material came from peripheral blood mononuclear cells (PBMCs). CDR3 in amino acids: CASSTPRSGPGGEKLFF. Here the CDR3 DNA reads TGTGCCAGCAGCACCCCCCGCAGCGGGCCGGGTGGTGAAAAACTGTTTTTT.